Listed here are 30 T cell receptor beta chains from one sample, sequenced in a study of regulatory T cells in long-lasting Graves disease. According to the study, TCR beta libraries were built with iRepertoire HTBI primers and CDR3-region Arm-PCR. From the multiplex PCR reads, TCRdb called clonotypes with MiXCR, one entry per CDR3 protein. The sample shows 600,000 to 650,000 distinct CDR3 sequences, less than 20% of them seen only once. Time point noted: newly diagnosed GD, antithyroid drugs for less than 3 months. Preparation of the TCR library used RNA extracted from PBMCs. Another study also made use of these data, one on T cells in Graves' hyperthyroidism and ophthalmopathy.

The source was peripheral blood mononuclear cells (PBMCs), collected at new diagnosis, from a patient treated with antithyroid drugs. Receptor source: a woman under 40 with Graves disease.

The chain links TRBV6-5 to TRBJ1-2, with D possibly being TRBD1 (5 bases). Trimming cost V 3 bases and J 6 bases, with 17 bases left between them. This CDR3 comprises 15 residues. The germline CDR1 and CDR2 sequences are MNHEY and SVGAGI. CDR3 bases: TGTGCCAGCAGTTATCGCGGCAGGGAATTAAATGGCTACACCTTC. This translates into CASSYRGRELNGYTF.

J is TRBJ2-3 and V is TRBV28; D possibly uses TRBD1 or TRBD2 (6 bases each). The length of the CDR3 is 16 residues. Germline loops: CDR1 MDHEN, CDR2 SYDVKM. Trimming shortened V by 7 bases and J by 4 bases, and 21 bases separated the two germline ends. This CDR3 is CASNPNRGGLSDTQYF. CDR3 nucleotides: TGTGCCAGCAACCCAAATCGTGGGGGGCTTTCAGATACGCAGTATTTT.

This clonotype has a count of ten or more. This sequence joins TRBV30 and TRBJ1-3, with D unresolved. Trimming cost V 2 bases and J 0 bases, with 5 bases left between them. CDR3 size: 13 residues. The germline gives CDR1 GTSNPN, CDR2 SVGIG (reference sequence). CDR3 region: CAWSKSSGNTIYF. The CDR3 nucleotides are TGTGCCTGGAGTAAAAGCTCTGGAAACACCATATATTTT.

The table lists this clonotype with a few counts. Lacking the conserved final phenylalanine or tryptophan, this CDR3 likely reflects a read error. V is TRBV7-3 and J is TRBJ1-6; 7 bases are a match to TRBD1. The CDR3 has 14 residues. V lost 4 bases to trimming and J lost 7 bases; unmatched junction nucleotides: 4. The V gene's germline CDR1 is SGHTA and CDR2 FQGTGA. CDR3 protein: CASSSDRANSPLHS. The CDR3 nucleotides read TGTGCCAGCAGCTCAGACAGGGCAAATTCACCCCTCCACTCT.

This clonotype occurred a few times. The CDR3 protein is CASSERWGTGVLAFF. The CDR3 DNA sequence: TGTGCCAGCAGTGAACGATGGGGTACAGGAGTCTTAGCTTTCTTT. V gene TRBV6-1 combines with J gene TRBJ1-1; TRBD1 might be the D (5 bases). Trimming took off 2 bases at V and 10 bases at J, with 20 bases between the two ends. Germline lookup yields CDR1 MNHNS and CDR2 SASEGT. The CDR3 spans 15 residues.

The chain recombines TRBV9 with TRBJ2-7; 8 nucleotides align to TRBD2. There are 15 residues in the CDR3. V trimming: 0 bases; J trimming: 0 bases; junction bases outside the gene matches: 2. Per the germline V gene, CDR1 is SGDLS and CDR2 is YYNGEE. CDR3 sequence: CASSVGLARSYEQYF. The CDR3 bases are TGTGCCAGCAGCGTAGGACTAGCGCGCTCCTACGAGCAGTACTTC.

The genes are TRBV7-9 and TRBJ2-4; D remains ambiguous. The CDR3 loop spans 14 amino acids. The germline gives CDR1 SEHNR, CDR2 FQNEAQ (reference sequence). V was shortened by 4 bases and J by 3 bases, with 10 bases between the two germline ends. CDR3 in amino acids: CASSSDKGKNIQYF. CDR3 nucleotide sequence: TGTGCCAGCAGCTCCGATAAAGGCAAAAACATTCAGTACTTC.

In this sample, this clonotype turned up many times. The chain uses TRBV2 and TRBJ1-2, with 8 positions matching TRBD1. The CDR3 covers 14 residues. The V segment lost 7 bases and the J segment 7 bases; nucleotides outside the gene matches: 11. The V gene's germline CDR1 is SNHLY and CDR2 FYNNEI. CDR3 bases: TGTGCCAGCAACGGACAGGGATCGTTGGCTGGCTACACCTTC. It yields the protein CASNGQGSLAGYTF.

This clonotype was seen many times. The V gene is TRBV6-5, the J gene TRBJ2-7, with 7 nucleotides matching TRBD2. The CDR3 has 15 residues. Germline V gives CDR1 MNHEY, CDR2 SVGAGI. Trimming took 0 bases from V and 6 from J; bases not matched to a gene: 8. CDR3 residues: CASSYSSAGVTEQYF. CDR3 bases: TGTGCCAGCAGTTACTCTTCCGCGGGAGTCACCGAGCAGTACTTC.

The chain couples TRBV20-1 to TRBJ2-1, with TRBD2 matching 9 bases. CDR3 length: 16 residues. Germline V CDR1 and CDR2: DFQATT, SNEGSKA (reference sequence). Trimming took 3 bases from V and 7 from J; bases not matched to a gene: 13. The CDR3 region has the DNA TGCAGTGCTAGTGCTCGCGGGAGGGCCTATTTGAATGAGCAGTTCTTC. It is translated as CSASARGRAYLNEQFF.

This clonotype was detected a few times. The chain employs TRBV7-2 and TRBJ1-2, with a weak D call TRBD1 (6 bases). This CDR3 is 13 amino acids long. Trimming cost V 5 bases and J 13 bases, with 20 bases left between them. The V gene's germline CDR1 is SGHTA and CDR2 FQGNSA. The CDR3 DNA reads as TGTGCCAGCAGCCCGGCGGGACAAGACCCCGCCACCTTC. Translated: CASSPAGQDPATF. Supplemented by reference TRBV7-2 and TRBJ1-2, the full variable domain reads GAGVSQSPSNKVTEKGKDVELRCDPISGHTALYWYRQSLGQGLEFLIYFQGNSAPDKSGLPSDRFSAERTGGSVSTLTIQRTQQEDSAVYLCASSPAGQDPATFGSGTRLTVV.

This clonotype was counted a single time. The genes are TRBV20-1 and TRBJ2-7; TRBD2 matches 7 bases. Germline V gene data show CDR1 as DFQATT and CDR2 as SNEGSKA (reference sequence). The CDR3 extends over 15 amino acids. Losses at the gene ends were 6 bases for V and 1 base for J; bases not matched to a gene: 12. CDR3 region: CSATSVGGSSYEQYF. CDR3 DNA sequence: TGCAGTGCCACCTCGGTTGGCGGGAGTTCCTACGAGCAGTACTTC.

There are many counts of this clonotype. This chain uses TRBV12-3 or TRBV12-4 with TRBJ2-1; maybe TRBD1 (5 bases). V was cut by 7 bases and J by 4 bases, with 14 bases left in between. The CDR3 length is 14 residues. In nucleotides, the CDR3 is TGTGCCAGCACCGGACAAAATTGGTACAATGAGCAGTTCTTC. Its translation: CASTGQNWYNEQFF.

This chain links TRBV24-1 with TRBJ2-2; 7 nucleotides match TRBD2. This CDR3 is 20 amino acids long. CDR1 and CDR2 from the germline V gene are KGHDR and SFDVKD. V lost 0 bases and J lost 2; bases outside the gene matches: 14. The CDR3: CATSDLPQRGEGRNTGELFF. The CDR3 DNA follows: TGTGCCACCAGTGATTTGCCTCAGCGGGGAGAGGGGCGAAACACCGGGGAGCTGTTTTTT.

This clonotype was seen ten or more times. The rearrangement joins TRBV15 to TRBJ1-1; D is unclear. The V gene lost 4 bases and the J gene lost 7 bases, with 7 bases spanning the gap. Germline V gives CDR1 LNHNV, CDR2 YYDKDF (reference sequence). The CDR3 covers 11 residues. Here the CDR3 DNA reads TGTGCCACCAGCAATCTGGGTGAAGCTTTCTTT. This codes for CATSNLGEAFF.

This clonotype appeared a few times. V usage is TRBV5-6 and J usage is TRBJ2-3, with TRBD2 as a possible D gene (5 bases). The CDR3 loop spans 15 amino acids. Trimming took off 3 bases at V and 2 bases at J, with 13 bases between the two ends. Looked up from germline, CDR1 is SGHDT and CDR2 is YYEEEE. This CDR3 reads CASSSSGGLTDTQYF. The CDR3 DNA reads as TGTGCCAGCAGCTCGAGCGGAGGCCTCACAGATACGCAGTATTTT.

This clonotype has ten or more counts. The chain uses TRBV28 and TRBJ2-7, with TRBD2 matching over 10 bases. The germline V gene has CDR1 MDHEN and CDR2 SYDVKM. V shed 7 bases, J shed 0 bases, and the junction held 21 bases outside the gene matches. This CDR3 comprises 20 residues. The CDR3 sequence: CASTKNLAGVAGGDSYEQYF. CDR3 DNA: TGTGCCAGCACCAAGAATCTAGCGGGAGTTGCGGGGGGGGACTCCTACGAGCAGTACTTC.

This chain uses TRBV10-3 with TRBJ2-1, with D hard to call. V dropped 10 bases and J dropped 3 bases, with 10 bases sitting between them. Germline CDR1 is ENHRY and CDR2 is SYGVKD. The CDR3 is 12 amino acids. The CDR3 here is CATLKDYNEQFF. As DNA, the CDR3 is TGTGCCACCCTAAAGGACTACAATGAGCAGTTCTTC.

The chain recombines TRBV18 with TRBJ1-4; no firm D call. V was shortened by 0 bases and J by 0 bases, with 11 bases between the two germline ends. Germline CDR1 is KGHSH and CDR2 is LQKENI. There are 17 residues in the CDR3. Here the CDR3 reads CASSPPGRAATNEKLFF. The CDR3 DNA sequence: TGTGCCAGCTCACCACCGGGAAGGGCTGCAACTAATGAAAAACTGTTTTTT.

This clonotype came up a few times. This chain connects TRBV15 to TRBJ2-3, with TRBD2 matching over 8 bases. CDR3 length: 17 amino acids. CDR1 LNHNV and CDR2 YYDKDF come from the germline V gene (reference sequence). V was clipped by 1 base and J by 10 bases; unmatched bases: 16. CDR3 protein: CATSRVGAGGPKFSQYF. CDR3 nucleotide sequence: TGTGCCACCAGCAGAGTAGGGGCGGGAGGCCCCAAGTTTTCGCAGTATTTT. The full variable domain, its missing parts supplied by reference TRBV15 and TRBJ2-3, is DAMVIQNPRYQVTQFGKPVTLSCSQTLNHNVMYWYQQKSSQAPKLLFHYYDKDFNNEADTPDNFQSRRPNTSFCFLDIRSPGLGDTAMYLCATSRVGAGGPKFSQYFGPGTRLTVL.

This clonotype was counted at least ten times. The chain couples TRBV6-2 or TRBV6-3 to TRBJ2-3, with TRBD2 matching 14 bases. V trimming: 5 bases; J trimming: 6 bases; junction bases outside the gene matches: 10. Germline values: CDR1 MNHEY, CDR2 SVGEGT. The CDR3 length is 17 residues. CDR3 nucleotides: TGTGCCAGCAGTCCGCCGGGACTAGCGGGAGTTTCGGATACGCAGTATTTT. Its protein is CASSPPGLAGVSDTQYF.

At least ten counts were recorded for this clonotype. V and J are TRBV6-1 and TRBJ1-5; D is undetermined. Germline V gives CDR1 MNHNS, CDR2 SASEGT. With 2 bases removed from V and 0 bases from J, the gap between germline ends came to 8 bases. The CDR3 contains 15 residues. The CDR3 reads CASSEREDSNQPQHF. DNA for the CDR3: TGTGCCAGCAGTGAAAGAGAAGATAGCAATCAGCCCCAGCATTTT.

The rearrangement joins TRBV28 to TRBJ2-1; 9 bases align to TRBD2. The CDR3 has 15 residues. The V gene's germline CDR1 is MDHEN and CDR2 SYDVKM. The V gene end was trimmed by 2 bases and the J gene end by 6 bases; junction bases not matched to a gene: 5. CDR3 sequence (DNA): TGTGCCAGCAGTTTAGCCCTAGCGGGAACCAATGAGCAGTTCTTC. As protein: CASSLALAGTNEQFF.

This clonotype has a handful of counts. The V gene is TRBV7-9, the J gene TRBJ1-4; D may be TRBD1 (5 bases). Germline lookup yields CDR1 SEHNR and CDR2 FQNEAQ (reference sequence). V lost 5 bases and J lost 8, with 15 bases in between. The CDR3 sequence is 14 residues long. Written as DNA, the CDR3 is TGTGCCAGCAGCCCTTGGGGGAAGGACGAAAAACTGTTTTTT. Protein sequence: CASSPWGKDEKLFF. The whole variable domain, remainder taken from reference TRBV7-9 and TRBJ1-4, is DTGVSQNPRHKITKRGQNVTFRCDPISEHNRLYWYRQTLGQGPEFLTYFQNEAQLEKSRLLSDRFSAERPKGSFSTLEIQRTEQGDSAMYLCASSPWGKDEKLFFGSGTQLSVL.

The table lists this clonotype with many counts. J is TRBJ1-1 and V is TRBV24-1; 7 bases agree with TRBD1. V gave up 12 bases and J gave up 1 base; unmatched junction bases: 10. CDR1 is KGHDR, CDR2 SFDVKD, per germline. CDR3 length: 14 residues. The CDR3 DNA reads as TGTGCCGCAAAGACAGGGTCGGGGAACACTGAAGCTTTCTTT. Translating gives CAAKTGSGNTEAFF.

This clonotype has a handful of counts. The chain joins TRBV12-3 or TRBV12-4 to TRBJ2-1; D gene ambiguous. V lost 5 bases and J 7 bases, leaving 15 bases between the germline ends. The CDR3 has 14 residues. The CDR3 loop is CASSAGIHQNEQFF. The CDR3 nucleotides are TGTGCCAGCAGTGCCGGAATCCACCAGAATGAGCAGTTCTTC.

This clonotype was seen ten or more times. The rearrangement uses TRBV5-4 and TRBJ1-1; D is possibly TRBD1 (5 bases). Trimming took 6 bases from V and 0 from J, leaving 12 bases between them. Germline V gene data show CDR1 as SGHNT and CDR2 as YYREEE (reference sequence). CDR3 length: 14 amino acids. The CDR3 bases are TGTGCCAGCACCCTCCGGGGGATGAACACTGAAGCTTTCTTT. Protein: CASTLRGMNTEAFF.

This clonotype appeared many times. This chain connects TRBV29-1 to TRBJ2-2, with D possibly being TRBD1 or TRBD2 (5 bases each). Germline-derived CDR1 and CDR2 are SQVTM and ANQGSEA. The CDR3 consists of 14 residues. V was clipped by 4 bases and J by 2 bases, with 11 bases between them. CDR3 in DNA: TGCAGCGTTGCGGGGCAGGGCAACACCGGGGAGCTGTTTTTT. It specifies CSVAGQGNTGELFF.

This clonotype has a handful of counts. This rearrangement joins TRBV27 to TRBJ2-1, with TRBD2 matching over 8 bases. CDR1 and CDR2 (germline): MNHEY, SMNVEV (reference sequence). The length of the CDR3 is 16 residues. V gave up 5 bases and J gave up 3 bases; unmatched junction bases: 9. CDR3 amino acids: CASSIGRLAGYNEQFF. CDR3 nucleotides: TGTGCCAGCAGTATAGGTAGGCTAGCGGGCTACAATGAGCAGTTCTTC.

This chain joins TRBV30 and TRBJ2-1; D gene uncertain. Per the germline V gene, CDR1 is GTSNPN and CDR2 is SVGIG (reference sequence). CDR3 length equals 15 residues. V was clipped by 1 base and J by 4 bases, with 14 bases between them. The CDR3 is CAWSGVETGYNEQFF. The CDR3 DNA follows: TGTGCCTGGAGTGGGGTGGAAACTGGATACAATGAGCAGTTCTTC.